Only a few counts were recorded for the clone carrying this T cell receptor beta chain. The sample originates from a study of blood T cell repertoires in COVID-19. For the study at large: Samples taken during acute and convalescent COVID-19 were collected in the United States, Italy and Spain. From T cells, B-cell-depleted T cells, or PBMCs came the material, which was cDNA or gDNA.

V was clipped by 7 bases and J by 6 bases, with 6 bases between them. The CDR3 is 10 amino acids. Germline lookup yields CDR1 LNHDA and CDR2 SQIVND (reference sequence). Authors' data handling: Reference gene primer amplification gave nucleated cell count estimates. Produced via immunoSEQ multiplex PCR; TCRdb's table is partial and in-frame only. That table gives V, J and clone size, and the DNA gave D and trimming. The sample records about 190,000 clones, 65% to 80% being singletons. The chain carries TRBV19 and TRBJ1-1; D is undetermined. This clonotype was sampled from a man in his forties or fifties who had recovered from COVID-19. Sequenced input: peripheral blood. CDR3: CASIGAEAFF. CDR3 DNA sequence: TGTGCCAGTATCGGGGCTGAAGCTTTCTTT.